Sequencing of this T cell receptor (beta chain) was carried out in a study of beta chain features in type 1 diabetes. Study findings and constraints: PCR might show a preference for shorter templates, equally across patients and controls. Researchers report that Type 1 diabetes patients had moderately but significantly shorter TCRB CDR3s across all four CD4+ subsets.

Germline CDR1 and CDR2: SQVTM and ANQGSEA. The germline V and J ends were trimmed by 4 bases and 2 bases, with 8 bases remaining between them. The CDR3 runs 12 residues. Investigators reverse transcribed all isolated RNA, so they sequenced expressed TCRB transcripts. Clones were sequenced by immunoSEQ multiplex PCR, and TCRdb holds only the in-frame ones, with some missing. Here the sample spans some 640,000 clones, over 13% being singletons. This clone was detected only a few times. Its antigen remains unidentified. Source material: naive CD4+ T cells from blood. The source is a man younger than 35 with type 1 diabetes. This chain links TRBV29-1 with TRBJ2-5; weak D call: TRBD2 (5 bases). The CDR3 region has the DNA TGCAGCGTTGTTGAGGGACAAGAGACCCAGTACTTC. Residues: CSVVEGQETQYF.